One sample yielded the 10 T cell receptor beta chains listed below, sequenced in a study of cytomegalovirus exposure and HLA in healthy donors. Primers: 60 Vbeta forward and 13 Jbeta reverse. Only in-frame clones appear in the TCRdb table, and some are missing; sequencing was by immunoSEQ multiplex PCR. The table records 120,000 to 150,000 clones, about three quarters of them present only once. Material for sequencing was PBMCs. The receptors originated from a man aged 35-49 years in good health and CMV-seronegative.

V gene TRBV4-2 combines with J gene TRBJ1-3, with D tentatively TRBD1 (5 bases). The germline V gene has CDR1 LGHNA and CDR2 YNFKEQ. Trimming pared 5 bases from V and 0 bases from J, leaving 14 bases between. The CDR3 length is 16 residues. The CDR3 sequence: CASSKSGGDSGNTIYF. Written as DNA, the CDR3 is TGTGCCAGCAGCAAAAGCGGGGGGGACTCTGGAAACACCATATATTTT.

This chain uses TRBV6-9 with TRBJ2-7, with a tentative D call TRBD2 (6 bases). The germline CDR1 and CDR2 sequences are MNHGY and SVAAGI. The CDR3 is 13 amino acids. Trimming took off 4 bases at V and 5 bases at J, with 12 bases between the two ends. This CDR3 reads CASSFETRDEQYF. CDR3 sequence (DNA): TGTGCCAGCAGTTTCGAGACTAGGGACGAGCAGTACTTC.

V gene TRBV25-1 combines with J gene TRBJ2-3; the match to TRBD2 covers 8 bases. V lost 2 bases and J lost 0; bases outside the gene matches: 1. The CDR3 runs 15 residues. In germline, CDR1 is MGHDK, CDR2 SYGVNS. The chain's CDR3 is CASSEVAGSTDTQYF. The CDR3 coding sequence is TGTGCCAGCAGTGAAGTAGCGGGGAGCACAGATACGCAGTATTTT.

This clone showed up just a few times. The chain carries TRBV2 and TRBJ2-7, with TRBD2 as a possible D gene (5 bases). V was clipped by 7 bases and J by 7 bases, with 14 bases between them. The CDR3 covers 12 residues. Germline CDR1 and CDR2: SNHLY and FYNNEI. In DNA form, the CDR3 reads TGTGCCAGCAACCCACTGCCGGGGGAGCAGTACTTC. Amino acid sequence: CASNPLPGEQYF.

The V call is TRBV5-1, the J call TRBJ2-3, with D possibly matching TRBD2 (6 bases). With 4 bases removed from V and 6 bases from J, the gap between germline ends came to 15 bases. The CDR3 sequence is 14 residues long. The germline CDR1 and CDR2 sequences are SGHRS and YFSETQ. Here the CDR3 DNA reads TGCGCCAGCAGCGCCGGGACTGCCGGGGATACGCAGTATTTT. Its protein product is CASSAGTAGDTQYF.

V gene TRBV10-3 combines with J gene TRBJ2-3; 7 bases fit TRBD1. This CDR3 contains 12 residues. Trimming removed 9 bases from V and 3 bases from J; junction bases left unmatched: 3. Germline assignment: CDR1 ENHRY and CDR2 SYGVKD. The CDR3 sequence: CAMGTATDTQYF. CDR3 sequence (DNA): TGTGCCATGGGGACAGCGACAGATACGCAGTATTTT.

The V and J genes are TRBV27 and TRBJ2-6; TRBD2 is a possible D gene (6 bases). CDR3 length equals 16 residues. Trimming stripped 6 bases from V and 0 bases from J, with 12 bases between. Germline CDR1 reads MNHEY; CDR2 reads SMNVEV (reference sequence). This CDR3 reads CASRAGPASGANVLTF. DNA for the CDR3: TGTGCCAGCAGGGCGGGACCGGCCTCTGGGGCCAACGTCCTGACTTTC.

This clone was counted once. The chain uses TRBV25-1 and TRBJ2-1; TRBD1 agrees at 8 bases. The V gene end was trimmed by 4 bases and the J gene end by 4 bases; junction bases not matched to a gene: 12. This CDR3 is built from 17 residues. Germline V lookup: CDR1 MGHDK, CDR2 SYGVNS. The CDR3 nucleotides are TGTGCCAGCAGTGGGTTGTCGTCAGGGGGCGTGTACAATGAGCAGTTCTTC. Residues: CASSGLSSGGVYNEQFF.

The chain recombines TRBV7-6 with TRBJ2-3; TRBD2 aligns across 10 bases. J was trimmed by 3 bases and V by 5 bases; bases with no gene match: 2. CDR1 and CDR2 from the germline V gene are SGHVS and FNYEAQ. This CDR3 region has 14 residues. CDR3 region: CASSISGGTDTQYF. CDR3 DNA: TGTGCCAGCAGCATTAGCGGGGGGACAGATACGCAGTATTTT.

The J gene is TRBJ2-1, the V gene TRBV5-1; tentative D call: TRBD2 (6 bases). Trimming left V 4 bases short and J 0 bases short, with 11 bases between. CDR3 length: 15 residues. CDR1 and CDR2 from the germline V gene are SGHRS and YFSETQ. The CDR3 loop reads CASSATSISYNEQFF. The CDR3 DNA sequence: TGCGCCAGCAGCGCGACTAGTATCTCCTACAATGAGCAGTTCTTC.